What follows are 3 T cell receptor beta chains derived from one specimen sequenced in a study of regulatory T cells in long-lasting Graves disease. In building TCR beta libraries, iRepertoire HTBI primers were used together with Arm-PCR of CDR3 regions. TCRdb fed the multiplex PCR reads into MiXCR, producing one record per CDR3 protein. There are about 360,000 distinct CDR3 sequences in the sample; about a sixth occur only once, and around 20% lies in the top ten. Time point here: newly diagnosed GD, antithyroid drugs for less than 3 months. PBMC RNA was the source of the TCR library. The sample also formed part of further work on T cells in Graves' hyperthyroidism and ophthalmopathy.

The input for sequencing was peripheral blood mononuclear cells (PBMCs), taken at new diagnosis, from a patient treated with antithyroid drugs. Receptors were obtained from a woman aged 18-35 years with Graves disease.

This clonotype was counted many times. The chain is built from TRBV12-3 or TRBV12-4 and TRBJ2-3; 14 bases fit TRBD2. With V trimmed by 5 bases and J by 3 bases, 4 bases remained unmatched. There are 16 residues in the CDR3. CDR3 nucleotides: TGTGCCAGCAGTCAAGGACTAGCGGGGGGTACAGATACGCAGTATTTT. Amino acid sequence: CASSQGLAGGTDTQYF.

The rearrangement uses TRBV27 and TRBJ1-6, with D perhaps matching TRBD1 (6 bases). Between the trimmed V and J ends, which lost 7 bases and 8 bases, there was a span of 15 bases. This CDR3 is 14 amino acids long. Germline V gene sequence: CDR1 MNHEY, CDR2 SMNVEV (reference sequence). The CDR3 DNA reads as TGTGCCAGCACCCCGGGGGGGCCGGATTCACCCCTCCACTTT. This translates into CASTPGGPDSPLHF.

This clonotype has at least ten counts. The chain links TRBV6-6 to TRBJ2-5; D remains ambiguous. CDR3 length equals 15 residues. CDR1 MNHNY and CDR2 SVGAGI come from the germline V gene (reference sequence). The V and J ends lost 0 bases and 5 bases respectively, with 13 bases between them. The CDR3 DNA reads as TGTGCCAGCAGTTACTCGGGTTCCAGTCGGGAGACCCAGTACTTC. This encodes CASSYSGSSRETQYF.